Listed here is a single TCR beta chain. Its antigen is not yet known. The input lacks base qualities; no much larger clone sits a single base away. The record originates from a study of T cell responses to AZD1222 COVID-19 vaccine (dated by TCRdb to about 2021). Study-wide context: AZD1222 recipients given second doses at about 4 weeks or at about 12 weeks were pooled, since spike-specific TCR depth and breadth were not found to differ between the two schedules. TCR sequencing was performed for more than 230 trial participants, of whom some 200 were given two doses of AZD1222 and roughly 25 were given two doses of MenACWY control vaccine. Enrollment into the trials was organized by age into subgroups of 18-55, 56-69 and 70-plus years, and those subgroups contained approximately 160, 26 and 62 TCR-sequenced participants, respectively.

CDR1 and CDR2 were assigned from the germline V gene (reference sequence) as LNHDA and SQIVND. The CDR3 holds 14 amino acids from the cysteine to the phenylalanine. CDR3 DNA only is kept here, 42 bases in frame from base 1. Trimming removed 8 bases from V and 3 bases from J, leaving 14 bases between the germline ends. Overall study outcomes, separate from this receptor: Conclusions about previously exposed vaccinees were limited because only six AZD1222 recipients were SARS-CoV-2 seropositive at baseline. Reportedly, close to half of the unique spike-specific TCRs recognized epitopes lying outside the regions that are mutated in the B.1.351 and B.1.1.7 variants. After two AZD1222 doses, spike-specific TCR breadth and depth were significantly higher than at day 0 and than in MenACWY recipients. CD4 TCRs associated with the vaccine covered the entire spike protein, and the dominant responses were in regions 160-218 and 743-854. Participants were mostly white British, with more females than males. The authors suggested clonal diversity may have been underestimated. Because no day 14 peak-response samples were available, repertoires were characterized only after the peak T cell response. The 56-69-year group was small, and its depth increase did not reach significance, likely because of low power.

The CDR3 regions of human TCRbeta chains were analyzed by immunosequencing. On the authors' methods: TCRs in the repertoires were compared against a reference library of SARS-CoV-2-specific TCRs that had been generated with the MIRA antigen-specificity platform. Breadth was defined as the fraction of unique TCRs that were SARS-CoV-2-associated. Depth was defined as the fraction of total T cells that were SARS-CoV-2-associated. Using the MIRA data, every spike-specific TCR was mapped to the spike region that the TCR reacted to and assigned to either a CD4 or a CD8 class. Log10-transformed breadth and depth values were compared by one-way ANOVA with Sidak's multiple comparisons tests. The source is immuneACCESS, and TCRdb retained only in-frame sequences with V and J called. Part of the clones is not carried over; for the studies checked, unresolved V genes explain less than half of this, and the remainder is unexplained. V and J calls and clone size are given by that table; D and trimming were obtained from the DNA. The sample yields 150,000 or so clones; approximately 88% were counted once. The ten largest clonotypes hold more than 13% of the sample.

The time point label of this sample denotes: baseline before first vaccination. The vaccinee samples were drawn from two UK trials, COV001 and COV002, one of which was a single-blind randomized controlled phase 2/3 trial testing AZD1222 (ChAdOx1 nCoV-19) in healthy adults. Trial participant PBMC samples were collected at day 0 and day 28 after the second dose for TCRbeta chain sequencing. This material consisted of peripheral blood, taken on day 0 of AZD1222 vaccination. The TCR comes from an adult in good health. The chain uses TRBV19 and TRBJ1-5; the D gene cannot be resolved reliably. For the CDR3, the sequence is CASHLGRDNQPQHF. Read as DNA, the sequence is TGTGCCAGTCACCTGGGTAGGGACAATCAGCCCCAGCATTTT.